This TCR beta chain was obtained from a study of blood T cells in healthy people across ages. Broader study findings: Versus aged donors, long-lived donors had higher diversity and more naive CD4+ cells.

The authors ran a second PCR of 7 to 11 cycles using a sample-barcoded 5' primer and a J-beta primer mix. TCRdb re-analysed the 5' RACE reads in MiXCR, keeping a single row per CDR3 protein. The repertoire holds around 1,900,000 distinct CDR3 sequences, more than 35% seen once, with more than 20% in the top ten. This clonotype occurred a few times. Its target is unknown. The sequence was collected from a human donor in good health. Specimen: blood.

In DNA, the CDR3 is TGTGCCAGCCGGGCTTGGGAGACCCAGTACTTC. As protein: CASRAWETQYF. The chain combines TRBV7-2 with TRBJ2-5; no reliable D call. The length of the CDR3 is 11 residues. Germline V CDR1 and CDR2: SGHTA, FQGNSA. The V and J ends lost 8 bases and 5 bases respectively, with 9 bases between them. The whole variable domain, filled in from reference TRBV7-2 and TRBJ2-5, reads GAGVSQSPSNKVTEKGKDVELRCDPISGHTALYWYRQSLGQGLEFLIYFQGNSAPDKSGLPSDRFSAERTGGSVSTLTIQRTQQEDSAVYLCASRAWETQYFGPGTRLLVL.